The T cell receptor (beta chain) under discussion was sequenced for a study of response to subunit inactivated influenza vaccine (dated by TCRdb to about 2018). Notes on the research overall: Deep quantitative profiling of the T cell receptor repertoire was used in the study to follow responses to a trivalent subunit inactivated influenza vaccine.

V and J lose 1 base and 10 bases, and a span of 11 bases separates them. There are 13 amino acids in the CDR3, from cysteine to phenylalanine inclusive. Of the read, only the CDR3 DNA is kept; its 39 bases are in frame from base 1. The germline V gene provides CDR1 SGHVS and CDR2 FQNEAQ. The protocol used for the library was RT-PCR. The sequencing machine was an Illumina HiSeq 2500. The public reads were run again by TCRdb, first through fastp at Q25 and then through MiXCR, and only productive beta chains were kept. Every CDR3 protein is listed once, alongside the most common genes and DNA of its rows. A total of 590,000 or so distinct CDR3 sequences appear in this sample, 11% to 15% of them only once. The ten largest clones take up approximately 7.6% of the sample. The research as a whole found: According to the authors, only a limited number of new T cells may be recruited by each seasonal influenza vaccination.

For this clonotype: The antigen it recognizes is unknown. One base away there is no much larger clone; base qualities are not given.

The sequence was obtained from a man aged 50-59 years who received an inactivated influenza vaccine. Donor details come from another sample of the same person, matched by shared clones. Sequencing was performed on PBMCs from blood, taken about 14 days before vaccination. The chain is made from TRBV7-8 and TRBJ2-1; no confident D gene assignment can be made. CDR3 reads: CASSLGFGTEQFF. The DNA reads as follows: TGTGCCAGCAGCTTAGGGTTTGGTACGGAGCAGTTCTTC. Here the CDR3 is joined to the reference TRBV7-8 and TRBJ2-1 genes, and the full variable domain is: GAGVSQSPRYKVAKRGQDVALRCDPISGHVSLFWYQQALGQGPEFLTYFQNEAQLDKSGLPSDRFFAERPEGSVSTLKIQRTQQEDSAVYLCASSLGFGTEQFFGPGTRLTVL.